Reported below is one T cell receptor (beta chain). This record belongs to a study of blood T cell repertoires in COVID-19. Ages ranged from about 18 to 89 years, with residence in approximately 23 US areas. In the study's own analysis: Cell counts per sample came from amplifying reference gene primers. Only in-frame clones appear in the TCRdb table, and some are missing; sequencing was by immunoSEQ multiplex PCR. D and trimming were read from the DNA, whereas the V and J calls and clone size are those reported in that table. The data contain 200,000 to 250,000 clones, nearly 90% of them singletons. Germline CDR1 and CDR2: MDHEN and SYDVKM. This CDR3 is 12 amino acids long. Trimming cost V 8 bases and J 0 bases, with 7 bases left between them.

The sequence came from a man aged 25 to 40 who had recovered from COVID-19. Input material: PBMCs or T cells enriched from blood (not recorded which). The chain carries TRBV28 and TRBJ2-5; tentative D call: TRBD2 (6 bases). Written as DNA, the CDR3 is TGTGCCAGCGGCGGGGACCAAGAGACCCAGTACTTC. Its translation: CASGGDQETQYF.